This TCR beta chain was retrieved from a study of tumor and adjacent non-tumor tissue in lung cancer. This sample's RNA came from whole unsorted tissue. The library came from three nested PCR rounds adapted from ARM-PCR protocols. One entry per CDR3 protein results from TCRdb running MiXCR on the multiplex PCR reads. The profile shows under 150,000 distinct CDR3 sequences, 66% of them singletons. To note about this clonotype: The junction and the germline gene differ at one end; a read error may be behind it.

The source material was lung tumor tissue. This sequence originates from a man under 40 with non-small cell lung cancer.

CDR3 in DNA: TGTGCCAGCAGCTTAGGCGGGAGCTTCTACAATGAGCAGTTCTTT. Encoded protein: CASSLGGSFYNEQFF. The chain employs TRBV11-1 and TRBJ2-1; 7 nucleotides match TRBD2. The CDR3 sequence is 15 residues long. The germline V gene encodes CDR1 SGHAT and CDR2 FQDESV (reference sequence).